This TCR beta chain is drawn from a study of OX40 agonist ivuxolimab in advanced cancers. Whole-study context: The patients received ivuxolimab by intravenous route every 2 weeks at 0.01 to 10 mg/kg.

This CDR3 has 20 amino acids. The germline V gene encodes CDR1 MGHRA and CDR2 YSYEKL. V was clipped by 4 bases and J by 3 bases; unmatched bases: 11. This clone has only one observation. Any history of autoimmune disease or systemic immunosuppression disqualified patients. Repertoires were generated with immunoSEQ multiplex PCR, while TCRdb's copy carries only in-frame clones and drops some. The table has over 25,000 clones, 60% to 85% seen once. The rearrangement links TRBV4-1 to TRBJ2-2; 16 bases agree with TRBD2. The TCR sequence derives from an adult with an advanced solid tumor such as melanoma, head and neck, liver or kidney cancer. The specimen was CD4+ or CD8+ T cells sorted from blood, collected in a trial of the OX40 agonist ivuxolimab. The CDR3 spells CASSRISGLAGGQDTGELFF. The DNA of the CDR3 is TGCGCCAGCAGCCGAATCTCGGGACTAGCGGGGGGGCAGGACACCGGGGAGCTGTTTTTT.